These T cell receptor beta chains were read from a single sample in a study of STAT5B mutations in CD4+ large granular lymphocyte leukemia. Measured with immunoSEQ multiplex PCR; TCRdb has only the in-frame clones, and not every one. The sample lists more than 6,000 clones, roughly 70% seen once, with 1.9% in the top ten. Sequencing was done on a sample of PBMCs. The receptors originated from a woman between 65 and 79 years old with CD4+ T-cell large granular lymphocyte leukemia. Both conserved end residues are part of each CDR3. Fields, in order: clone size, J gene, V gene, D gene, CDR3 protein, CDR3 DNA. The D gene is left open where the match is weak. The size field is filled for only some rows; it gives once, few, many or a size class.

size: -
J: TRBJ2-2
V: TRBV5-1
D: -
CDR3: CASSPQPGRNTGELFF
DNA: TGCGCCAGCAGCCCCCAACCCGGAAGGAACACCGGGGAGCTGTTTTTT

size: few
J: TRBJ1-4
V: TRBV9
D: -
CDR3: CASSEDSNRGKLFF
DNA: TGTGCCAGCAGCGAGGACAGCAATCGGGGAAAACTGTTTTTT

size: -
J: TRBJ2-7
V: TRBV30
D: -
CDR3: CAWNRGRFYEQYF
DNA: TGTGCCTGGAATAGGGGCAGGTTTTACGAGCAGTACTTC

size: once
J: TRBJ1-6
V: TRBV6-5
D: TRBD1
CDR3: CASSYSIGGGNSPLHF
DNA: TGTGCCAGCAGTTACTCGATAGGGGGCGGTAATTCACCCCTCCACTTT

size: -
J: TRBJ2-2
V: TRBV7-8
D: TRBD2
CDR3: CASTTLGLAGAQGGELFF
DNA: TGTGCCAGCACCACGTTAGGGCTAGCGGGGGCCCAGGGCGGGGAGCTGTTTTTT

size: -
J: TRBJ1-1
V: TRBV4-1
D: -
CDR3: CASSQEGYVAEAFF
DNA: TGCGCCAGCAGCCAAGAGGGGTATGTGGCTGAAGCTTTCTTT

size: -
J: TRBJ1-5
V: TRBV5-5
D: -
CDR3: CASSSEGGDQPQHF
DNA: TGTGCCAGCAGCTCAGAAGGGGGGGATCAGCCCCAGCATTTT

size: -
J: TRBJ2-5
V: TRBV28
D: -
CDR3: CASSSIRDLGETQYF
DNA: TGTGCCAGCAGTTCCATCCGGGACTTGGGAGAGACCCAGTACTTC

size: -
J: TRBJ2-1
V: TRBV5-1
D: TRBD1
CDR3: CASSLGDREVNEQFF
DNA: TGCGCCAGCAGCTTGGGGGACAGGGAAGTCAATGAGCAGTTCTTC

size: -
J: TRBJ2-5
V: TRBV7-6
D: -
CDR3: CASSLQQLETQYF
DNA: TGTGCCAGCAGCTTACAGCAGTTGGAGACCCAGTACTTC

size: -
J: TRBJ2-1
V: TRBV6-1
D: -
CDR3: CASSEEKGDEQFF
DNA: TGTGCCAGCAGTGAAGAGAAGGGGGATGAGCAGTTCTTC

size: -
J: TRBJ2-5
V: TRBV28
D: -
CDR3: CASSPQGRAPETQYF
DNA: TGTGCCAGCAGCCCTCAGGGGCGGGCGCCAGAGACCCAGTACTTC

size: few
J: TRBJ1-4
V: TRBV7-9
D: -
CDR3: CASSLGDSEKLFF
DNA: TGTGCCAGCAGCTTAGGAGACAGTGAAAAACTGTTTTTT

size: few
J: TRBJ2-7
V: TRBV19
D: -
CDR3: CASSSRGTLDEQYF
DNA: TGTGCCAGTAGTTCCCGTGGTACCCTAGACGAGCAGTACTTC

size: -
J: TRBJ1-2
V: TRBV5-1
D: -
CDR3: CASSLEGTQVHYGYTF
DNA: TGCGCCAGCAGCTTGGAAGGGACCCAAGTACACTATGGCTACACCTTC

size: medium-sized
J: TRBJ1-1
V: TRBV10-3
D: -
CDR3: CAISTFVDTEAFF
DNA: TGTGCCATCAGCACCTTTGTTGACACTGAAGCTTTCTTT

size: -
J: TRBJ2-3
V: TRBV4-1
D: TRBD2
CDR3: CASSLREPTSGRGTQYF
DNA: TGCGCCAGCAGCCTCAGGGAACCGACTAGCGGGAGAGGTACGCAGTATTTT

size: -
J: TRBJ1-3
V: TRBV6-5
D: -
CDR3: CASGALDGNTIYF
DNA: TGTGCCAGCGGGGCGCTCGATGGAAACACCATATATTTT

size: few
J: TRBJ1-1
V: TRBV30
D: -
CDR3: CAWSFRGRGNTEAFF
DNA: TGTGCCTGGAGTTTTCGGGGCCGCGGGAACACTGAAGCTTTCTTT

size: once
J: TRBJ2-2
V: TRBV28
D: TRBD2
CDR3: CASILGGVGYTGELFF
DNA: TGTGCCAGCATCCTTGGGGGGGTAGGGTACACCGGGGAGCTGTTTTTT

size: -
J: TRBJ2-2
V: TRBV5-1
D: -
CDR3: CASSLDGDRTGELFF
DNA: TGCGCCAGCAGCTTGGACGGGGATAGGACCGGGGAGCTGTTTTTT

size: -
J: TRBJ2-2
V: TRBV5-1
D: TRBD2
CDR3: CASSSAGGPSNWNTGELFF
DNA: TGCGCCAGCAGCTCAGCGGGAGGGCCGTCCAATTGGAACACCGGGGAGCTGTTTTTT

size: -
J: TRBJ2-3
V: TRBV19
D: -
CDR3: CASSIDTDFTDTQYF
DNA: TGTGCCAGTAGTATAGATACGGACTTCACAGATACGCAGTATTTT

size: -
J: TRBJ2-1
V: TRBV11-2
D: TRBD2
CDR3: CASSQTGGSYNEQFF
DNA: TGTGCCAGCAGCCAGACGGGGGGCTCCTACAATGAGCAGTTCTTC

size: -
J: TRBJ1-1
V: TRBV5-6
D: -
CDR3: CASSRDLAEAFF
DNA: TGTGCCAGCAGCCGGGACCTCGCTGAAGCTTTCTTT

size: -
J: TRBJ2-3
V: TRBV5-1
D: TRBD2
CDR3: CASSLGTSSDTQYF
DNA: TGCGCCAGCAGCTTGGGGACTAGCTCAGATACGCAGTATTTT

size: -
J: TRBJ2-3
V: TRBV5-4
D: -
CDR3: CASSPQGFTDTQYF
DNA: TGTGCCAGCAGCCCCCAGGGATTCACAGATACGCAGTATTTT

size: -
J: TRBJ2-7
V: TRBV7-2
D: -
CDR3: CASSRDPHPSYEQYF
DNA: TGTGCCAGCAGCCGGGATCCCCATCCATCCTACGAGCAGTACTTC

size: -
J: TRBJ2-4
V: TRBV15
D: -
CDR3: CATSRDQLRLAKNIQYF
DNA: TGTGCCACCAGCAGAGACCAGCTCAGACTTGCCAAAAACATTCAGTACTTC

size: -
J: TRBJ2-4
V: TRBV29-1
D: -
CDR3: CSVESGGDIQYF
DNA: TGCAGCGTGGAATCCGGGGGTGACATTCAGTACTTC

size: -
J: TRBJ1-1
V: TRBV29-1
D: -
CDR3: CGFELNTEAFF
DNA: TGCGGCTTCGAGTTGAACACTGAAGCTTTCTTT

size: few
J: TRBJ2-2
V: TRBV4-2
D: TRBD2
CDR3: CASSPKTSGREAGELFF
DNA: TGTGCCAGCAGCCCAAAGACTAGCGGGAGAGAGGCCGGGGAGCTGTTTTTT

size: -
J: TRBJ1-1
V: TRBV5-1
D: -
CDR3: CASSVGQNTEAFF
DNA: TGCGCCAGCAGCGTGGGACAGAACACTGAAGCTTTCTTT

size: -
J: TRBJ2-7
V: TRBV5-1
D: -
CDR3: CASSFEGSYEQYF
DNA: TGCGCCAGCAGCTTTGAGGGCTCCTACGAGCAGTACTTC

size: once
J: TRBJ2-7
V: TRBV2
D: -
CDR3: CASSGDSYEQYF
DNA: TGTGCCAGCAGTGGGGACTCGTACGAGCAGTACTTC

size: once
J: TRBJ2-4
V: TRBV19
D: -
CDR3: CATGGRGAGNIQYF
DNA: TGTGCCACCGGTGGCCGGGGGGCGGGGAACATTCAGTACTTC

size: once
J: TRBJ2-1
V: TRBV25-1
D: -
CDR3: CASSRNFDEQFF
DNA: TGTGCCAGCAGTCGAAACTTCGATGAGCAGTTCTTC

size: -
J: TRBJ2-1
V: TRBV19
D: TRBD2
CDR3: CAVGWKLAGGPGEQFF
DNA: TGTGCCGTAGGATGGAAACTAGCGGGAGGGCCAGGGGAGCAGTTCTTC

size: -
J: TRBJ1-1
V: TRBV28
D: TRBD1
CDR3: CASNRGLNTEAFF
DNA: TGTGCCAGCAACAGGGGGCTGAACACTGAAGCTTTCTTT

size: -
J: TRBJ1-6
V: TRBV5-1
D: -
CDR3: CASKEDPNSPLHF
DNA: TGCGCCAGCAAGGAGGACCCGAATTCACCCCTCCACTTT

size: -
J: TRBJ2-5
V: TRBV9
D: -
CDR3: CASSPSGASETQYF
DNA: TGTGCCAGCAGCCCCTCGGGGGCCTCAGAGACCCAGTACTTC

size: -
J: TRBJ1-1
V: TRBV5-6
D: TRBD1
CDR3: CASSPDGDRGRRNTEAFF
DNA: TGTGCCAGCAGCCCGGACGGGGACAGGGGGCGAAGGAACACTGAAGCTTTCTTT

size: -
J: TRBJ2-3
V: TRBV5-4
D: -
CDR3: CASSSSPPDTQYF
DNA: TGTGCCAGCAGCTCCTCCCCTCCAGATACGCAGTATTTT

size: -
J: TRBJ2-5
V: TRBV11-2
D: -
CDR3: CASRRGTQETQYF
DNA: TGTGCCAGCAGGCGGGGAACCCAAGAGACCCAGTACTTC

size: -
J: TRBJ2-3
V: TRBV7-9
D: -
CDR3: CASSSTTGGSPTDTQYF
DNA: TGTGCCAGCAGTTCAACGACGGGCGGCTCACCCACAGATACGCAGTATTTT

size: -
J: TRBJ2-1
V: TRBV11-1
D: -
CDR3: CASSLAGTGGYNEQFF
DNA: TGTGCCAGCAGCTTGGCCGGGACTGGGGGCTACAATGAGCAGTTCTTC

size: few
J: TRBJ1-2
V: TRBV9
D: -
CDR3: CASSVGAGPGYGYTF
DNA: TGTGCCAGCAGCGTGGGGGCAGGCCCGGGCTATGGCTACACCTTC

size: few
J: TRBJ1-2
V: TRBV7-9
D: -
CDR3: CASSLGAGSYGYTF
DNA: TGTGCCAGCAGCTTAGGCGCAGGATCATATGGCTACACCTTC

size: -
J: TRBJ2-5
V: TRBV7-9
D: TRBD2
CDR3: CASSPLAGPEETQYF
DNA: TGTGCCAGCAGCCCACTAGCGGGTCCCGAAGAGACCCAGTACTTC

size: -
J: TRBJ1-5
V: TRBV6-1
D: -
CDR3: CASRGRGSQPQHF
DNA: TGTGCCAGCAGGGGAAGGGGATCTCAGCCCCAGCATTTT

size: few
J: TRBJ1-4
V: TRBV4-1
D: TRBD1
CDR3: CASSQLTGGDEKLFF
DNA: TGCGCCAGCAGCCAATTGACAGGGGGGGACGAAAAACTGTTTTTT

size: -
J: TRBJ1-2
V: TRBV15
D: -
CDR3: CATSRDPPGPLGGYTF
DNA: TGTGCCACCAGCAGAGATCCCCCGGGTCCTCTTGGAGGCTACACCTTC

size: -
J: TRBJ1-2
V: TRBV12-1
D: -
CDR3: CASSFLGASPYGYTF
DNA: TGTGCCAGCAGCTTCCTAGGGGCGTCCCCATATGGCTACACCTTC

size: -
J: TRBJ1-1
V: TRBV5-1
D: TRBD1
CDR3: CASSPDRGQTEAFF
DNA: TGCGCCAGCAGCCCGGACAGGGGGCAAACTGAAGCTTTCTTT

size: -
J: TRBJ2-1
V: TRBV9
D: TRBD2
CDR3: CASSVGSWTSGYNEQFF
DNA: TGTGCCAGCAGCGTAGGATCGTGGACTAGCGGCTACAATGAGCAGTTCTTC

size: -
J: TRBJ2-3
V: TRBV18
D: TRBD2
CDR3: CASSPRTSGPWDTQYF
DNA: TGTGCCAGCTCACCTAGGACTAGCGGGCCCTGGGATACGCAGTATTTT

size: -
J: TRBJ2-2
V: TRBV10-3
D: -
CDR3: CALSGGDTGELFF
DNA: TGTGCCTTGTCGGGGGGCGACACCGGGGAGCTGTTTTTT

size: -
J: TRBJ2-5
V: TRBV29-1
D: -
CDR3: CSVAVQETQYF
DNA: TGCAGCGTTGCCGTCCAAGAGACCCAGTACTTC

size: -
J: TRBJ2-3
V: TRBV5-1
D: -
CDR3: CASSLVGSTSTDTQYF
DNA: TGCGCCAGCAGCTTGGTCGGGAGTACTAGCACAGATACGCAGTATTTT

size: -
J: TRBJ2-7
V: TRBV5-1
D: -
CDR3: CASSQEGRRGLHEQYF
DNA: TGCGCCAGCAGCCAGGAGGGGAGGAGGGGGCTCCACGAGCAGTACTTC